What follows is one TCR beta chain and its context. This sample is part of a study of blood T cell repertoires in COVID-19. Study as a whole: The study drew acute and convalescent COVID-19 samples from the United States, Italy and Spain. T cells, B-cell-depleted T cells, or PBMCs supplied cDNA or gDNA.

Original data processing: Estimation of nucleated cell counts was performed using reference gene primer amplification. The assay was immunoSEQ multiplex PCR, and TCRdb's table has in-frame clones only and misses some. The V and J calls and the clone size are those of that table, but D and trimming were determined from the DNA. The profile shows over 150,000 clones, 65% to 85% of them singletons. Trimming took 3 bases from V and 1 from J, leaving 16 bases between them. The CDR3 sequence is 16 residues long. CDR1 SGDLS and CDR2 YYNGEE come from the germline V gene. While infection was still active, Seattle patients were enrolled and then followed longitudinally.

The sequenced material came from peripheral blood. This sequence originates from a woman aged 40 to 50 with COVID-19, enrolled during active disease. The chain carries TRBV9 and TRBJ1-2; D might be TRBD1 (5 bases). Here the CDR3 reads CASSAGEGVGNYGYTF. The CDR3 DNA reads TGTGCCAGCAGCGCGGGGGAGGGCGTTGGTAACTATGGCTACACCTTC.